The 24 T cell receptor beta chains in this list originate from one sample, sequenced in a study of T cell repertoires in cytomegalovirus infection. TCRdb redid the calling of the reads with MiXCR, one entry per CDR3 protein. In the table there are 250,000 to 300,000 distinct CDR3 sequences, 15% to 20% of which are singletons. Material for sequencing was CD8+ T cells from PBMCs. The receptors here all came from a human donor in good health (CMV status not recorded). Some clones in this sample may be carry-over from other donors' samples.

The V and J genes are TRBV28 and TRBJ2-4, with D hard to call. The CDR3 loop spans 12 amino acids. Germline V lookup: CDR1 MDHEN, CDR2 SYDVKM. Trimming took off 3 bases at V and 6 bases at J, with 6 bases between the two ends. CDR3 DNA sequence: TGTGCCAGCAGTTTTCCAACAAACATTCAGTACTTC. Translated, it gives CASSFPTNIQYF.

This sequence joins TRBV11-1 and TRBJ1-2; D unclear. The V and J ends lost 6 bases and 3 bases respectively, with 8 bases between them. The CDR3 has 12 amino acids. CDR1 and CDR2 from the germline V gene are SGHAT and FQDESV (reference sequence). The CDR3 region is CASRRWDYGYTF. The CDR3 DNA reads TGTGCCAGCAGAAGATGGGACTATGGCTACACCTTC.

This sequence joins TRBV7-6 and TRBJ2-1; 7 bases fit TRBD2. CDR1 is SGHVS and CDR2 is FNYEAQ in the germline V gene. There are 12 residues in the CDR3. With 6 bases clipped from V and 5 bases from J, the junction kept 1 base outside the gene matches. This chain's CDR3 is CASRGGNNEQFF. The CDR3 DNA reads as TGTGCCAGCAGGGGAGGGAACAATGAGCAGTTCTTC.

With regard to this clonotype: This may come from a read error, since a much larger clone is one base off. The rearrangement uses TRBV28 and TRBJ1-2; unclear D gene. Germline V gives CDR1 MDHEN, CDR2 SYDVKM. Trimming cost V 0 bases and J 6 bases, with 5 bases left between them. The CDR3 consists of 12 residues. CDR3 residues: CASSLWRNGYTF. CDR3 nucleotide sequence: TGTGCCAGCAGTTTATGGCGGAATGGCTACACCTTC.

This clonotype was picked up a small number of times. J is TRBJ2-7 and V is TRBV5-6, with 9 positions matching TRBD2. Germline CDR1 reads SGHDT; CDR2 reads YYEEEE. V was clipped by 7 bases and J by 5 bases; unmatched bases: 7. This CDR3 has 13 amino acids. As DNA, the CDR3 is TGTGCCAGCGCGCGGGGGGGCCACAACGAGCAGTACTTC. Its translation is CASARGGHNEQYF.

This rearrangement joins TRBV27 to TRBJ2-3; 7 bases map to TRBD1. After removal of 1 base from V and 5 bases from J, the junction contained 6 bases not matched to a gene. This CDR3 has 15 amino acids. The germline V gene encodes CDR1 MNHEY and CDR2 SMNVEV (reference sequence). The CDR3 loop reads CASSLLYSGGDTQYF. In DNA, the CDR3 is TGTGCCAGCAGTTTATTGTATTCAGGGGGAGATACGCAGTATTTT.

The chain uses TRBV7-9 and TRBJ2-5, with D possibly TRBD1 on 6 matching bases. From germline, CDR1 is SEHNR and CDR2 FQNEAQ (reference sequence). The CDR3 loop spans 12 amino acids. With 5 bases removed from V and 13 bases from J, the gap between germline ends came to 17 bases. The DNA of the CDR3 is TGTGCCAGCAGCGAGGACAGTGGCGGCCCGTACTTC. Residues: CASSEDSGGPYF.

This chain connects TRBV20-1 to TRBJ1-6; D unclear. The V end lost 3 bases, the J end lost 1 base, and 13 bases lay between the germline ends. CDR1 DFQATT and CDR2 SNEGSKA come from the germline V gene (reference sequence). The CDR3 has 16 amino acids. The CDR3 here is CSASRSHQSYNSPLHF. CDR3 in DNA: TGCAGTGCTAGCAGGAGCCATCAGTCCTATAATTCACCCCTCCACTTT.

This clonotype was observed many times. J is TRBJ2-3 and V is TRBV7-6; unclear D gene. The CDR3 has 12 residues. Germline V gene sequence: CDR1 SGHVS, CDR2 FNYEAQ. V lost 0 bases to trimming and J lost 6 bases, with 4 bases between them. The DNA for the CDR3 is TGTGCCAGCAGCTTAGCCGTGGATACGCAGTATTTT. This translates into CASSLAVDTQYF. The full variable domain, completed using reference TRBV7-6 and TRBJ2-3, is GAGVSQSPRYKVTKRGQDVALRCDPISGHVSLYWYRQALGQGPEFLTYFNYEAQQDKSGLPNDRFSAERPEGSISTLTIQRTEQRDSAMYRCASSLAVDTQYFGPGTRLTVL.

This rearrangement joins TRBV19 to TRBJ2-7; 9 bases agree with TRBD1. V shed 6 bases, J shed 0 bases, and the junction held 0 bases outside the gene matches. This CDR3 is 13 amino acids long. Per the germline V gene, CDR1 is LNHDA and CDR2 is SQIVND (reference sequence). CDR3 loop: CASRDRGSYEQYF. CDR3 sequence (DNA): TGTGCCAGTAGGGACAGGGGCTCCTACGAGCAGTACTTC.

The V gene is TRBV6-1, the J gene TRBJ1-1; unclear D gene. Germline CDR1 is MNHNS and CDR2 is SASEGT. V was pared by 2 bases and J by 5 bases, with 9 bases between. This CDR3 has 13 residues. CDR3 protein: CASSEWLQTEAFF. The DNA for the CDR3 is TGTGCCAGCAGTGAATGGTTACAGACTGAAGCTTTCTTT.

Ten or more counts support this clonotype. The chain recombines TRBV7-8 with TRBJ2-5; no clear D. Per germline, CDR1 SGHVS and CDR2 FQNEAQ. V gave up 1 base and J gave up 5 bases, with 8 bases separating them. The CDR3 is made up of 13 amino acids. The CDR3 is CASSLVGRETQYF. Here the CDR3 DNA reads TGTGCCAGCAGCTTAGTAGGGCGGGAGACCCAGTACTTC.

This clonotype was found many times. The chain uses TRBV7-8 and TRBJ2-7; no clear D. The CDR3 sequence is 13 residues long. The V end was cut by 2 bases, the J end by 0 bases, with 5 bases between. The germline V gene has CDR1 SGHVS and CDR2 FQNEAQ. The CDR3 reads CASSLYSSYEQYF. The CDR3 DNA reads TGTGCCAGCAGCTTATATAGCTCCTACGAGCAGTACTTC.

The chain combines TRBV7-9 with TRBJ2-7; 11 bases map to TRBD1. The ends lost 4 bases at V and 6 bases at J; junction bases unmatched: 8. This CDR3 spans 15 amino acids. From germline, CDR1 is SEHNR and CDR2 FQNEAQ (reference sequence). CDR3 sequence: CASSSWTGGSGEQYF. The CDR3, as DNA: TGTGCCAGCAGCTCTTGGACAGGGGGCTCGGGCGAGCAGTACTTC.

The chain joins TRBV7-9 to TRBJ2-3, with TRBD2 matching 9 bases. From germline, CDR1 is SEHNR and CDR2 FQNEAQ (reference sequence). V shed 6 bases and J 5 bases; nucleotides not matched to a gene: 9. CDR3 length equals 15 residues. The CDR3 nucleotides read TGTGCCAGCAGACCCCCGGGACTAGCAAAAGATACGCAGTATTTT. It specifies CASRPPGLAKDTQYF. Using reference TRBV7-9 and TRBJ2-3 for the parts outside the CDR3, the full variable domain is DTGVSQNPRHKITKRGQNVTFRCDPISEHNRLYWYRQTLGQGPEFLTYFQNEAQLEKSRLLSDRFSAERPKGSFSTLEIQRTEQGDSAMYLCASRPPGLAKDTQYFGPGTRLTVL.

The chain employs TRBV11-2 and TRBJ2-7; D remains unclear. The CDR3 has 12 residues. With 1 base removed from V and 9 bases from J, the gap between germline ends came to 10 bases. Per germline, CDR1 SGHAT and CDR2 FQNNGV. CDR3 nucleotides: TGTGCCAGCAGCTTAGGCCGCACGGGGCAGTACTTC. It codes for CASSLGRTGQYF.

The rearrangement uses TRBV7-6 and TRBJ2-2; no clear D. CDR1 and CDR2 from the germline V gene are SGHVS and FNYEAQ. The ends were cut back, 8 bases at V and 4 bases at J, with 5 bases in the middle. This CDR3 has 11 amino acids. The CDR3 is CASRSTGELFF. The CDR3 bases are TGTGCCAGCCGATCCACCGGGGAGCTGTTTTTT.

J is TRBJ1-2 and V is TRBV27; TRBD1 agrees at 8 bases. J gave up 2 bases and V 6 bases, and 14 bases lay outside the gene matches. This CDR3 is 17 amino acids long. Germline CDR1 reads MNHEY; CDR2 reads SMNVEV (reference sequence). The DNA of the CDR3 is TGTGCCAGCAGCTTACTACTCCCGACAGGGGACAACTATGGCTACACCTTC. It translates to CASSLLLPTGDNYGYTF.

A word on this clonotype: A single base separates this from a much larger clone, so it may be a read error. The chain uses TRBV7-6 and TRBJ2-6; D possibly corresponds to TRBD1 (5 bases). In germline, CDR1 is SGHVS, CDR2 FNYEAQ. The CDR3 is 17 amino acids. The CDR3 bases are TGTGCCAGCAGCTTAGATGGCAGCCTCTCTGGGGCCAACGTCCAGACTTTC. The encoded protein is CASSLDGSLSGANVQTF.

This clonotype occurred many times. The rearrangement uses TRBV12-3 or TRBV12-4 and TRBJ1-2; no clear D. V lost 1 base and J 6 bases, leaving 12 bases between the germline ends. The CDR3 loop spans 14 amino acids. This CDR3 reads CASSLGVVVDGYTF. The CDR3 DNA reads as TGTGCCAGCAGTTTAGGGGTGGTGGTTGATGGCTACACCTTC.

At least ten counts were recorded for this clonotype. The chain has TRBV7-2 and TRBJ1-2; D possibly corresponds to TRBD1 (5 bases). CDR1 is SGHTA, CDR2 FQGNSA, per germline. Deletions cut 5 bases from V and 2 bases from J, with 15 bases between. This CDR3 comprises 15 residues. The CDR3 spells CASSPLVGGNYGYTF. The CDR3 DNA reads TGTGCCAGCAGCCCACTGGTCGGGGGGAACTATGGCTACACCTTC.

This clonotype was counted a few times. The chain links TRBV7-9 to TRBJ2-1; D is ambiguous. This CDR3 region has 12 residues. The germline V and J ends were trimmed by 7 bases and 2 bases, with 6 bases remaining between them. Germline V gene data show CDR1 as SEHNR and CDR2 as FQNEAQ (reference sequence). In DNA form, the CDR3 reads TGTGCCAGCACAACTCCCTACAATGAGCAGTTCTTC. As protein: CASTTPYNEQFF.

J is TRBJ1-1 and V is TRBV29-1; no firm D call. CDR1 and CDR2 (germline): SQVTM, ANQGSEA. The CDR3 extends over 11 amino acids. Trimming cost V 3 bases and J 10 bases, with 12 bases left between them. CDR3 nucleotides: TGCAGCGTTGAGGGTCGGGCTTCAGCTTTCTTT. It is translated as CSVEGRASAFF.

This clonotype was observed a few times. The chain links TRBV19 to TRBJ2-1; D remains unclear. Germline assignment: CDR1 LNHDA and CDR2 SQIVND (reference sequence). The CDR3 contains 15 residues. V was trimmed by 9 bases and J by 0 bases, leaving 15 bases between them. CDR3 sequence: CASTPEASSYNEQFF. Here the CDR3 DNA reads TGTGCCAGCACCCCTGAGGCTAGCTCCTACAATGAGCAGTTCTTC.